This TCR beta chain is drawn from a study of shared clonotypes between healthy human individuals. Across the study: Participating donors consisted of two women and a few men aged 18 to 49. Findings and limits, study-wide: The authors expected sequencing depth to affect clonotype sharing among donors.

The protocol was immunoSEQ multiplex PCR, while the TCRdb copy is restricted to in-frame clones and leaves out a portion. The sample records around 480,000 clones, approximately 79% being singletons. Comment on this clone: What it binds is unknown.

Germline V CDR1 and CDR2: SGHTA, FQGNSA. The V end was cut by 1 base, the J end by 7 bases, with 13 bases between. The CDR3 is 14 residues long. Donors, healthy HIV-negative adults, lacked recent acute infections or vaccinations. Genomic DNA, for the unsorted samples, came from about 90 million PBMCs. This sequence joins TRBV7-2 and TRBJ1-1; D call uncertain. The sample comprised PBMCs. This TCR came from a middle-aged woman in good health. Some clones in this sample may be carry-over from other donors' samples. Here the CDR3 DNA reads TGTGCCAGCAGCTTAGAAGCTCTCGTCGGTGAAGCTTTCTTT. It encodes CASSLEALVGEAFF.